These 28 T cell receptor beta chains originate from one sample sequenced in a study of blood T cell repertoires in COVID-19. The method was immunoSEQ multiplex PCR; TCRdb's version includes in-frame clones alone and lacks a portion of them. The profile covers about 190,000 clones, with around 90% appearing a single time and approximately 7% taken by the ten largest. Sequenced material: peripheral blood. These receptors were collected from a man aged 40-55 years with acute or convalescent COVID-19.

The CDR3 spells CASSLVGGDGYTF. As DNA, the CDR3 is TGCGCCAGCAGCTTGGTTGGGGGCGATGGCTACACCTTC. The chain carries TRBV5-1 and TRBJ1-2; TRBD1 might be the D (6 bases). Trimming cost V 0 bases and J 6 bases, with 9 bases left between them. Germline V gene data show CDR1 as SGHRS and CDR2 as YFSETQ. This CDR3 is built from 13 residues.

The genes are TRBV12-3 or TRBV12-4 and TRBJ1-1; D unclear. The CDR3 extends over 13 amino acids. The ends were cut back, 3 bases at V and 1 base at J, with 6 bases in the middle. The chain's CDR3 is CASSFAENTEAFF. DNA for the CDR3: TGTGCCAGCAGTTTTGCAGAGAACACTGAAGCTTTCTTT.

The chain's CDR3 is CASSPQGSYNEQFF. The CDR3 DNA sequence: TGTGCCAGCAGTCCACAGGGTTCCTACAATGAGCAGTTCTTC. The chain recombines TRBV5-4 with TRBJ2-1, with TRBD1 as a possible D gene (6 bases). The germline V gene encodes CDR1 SGHNT and CDR2 YYREEE (reference sequence). The CDR3 loop spans 14 amino acids. The germline V and J ends were trimmed by 5 bases and 1 base, with 10 bases remaining between them.

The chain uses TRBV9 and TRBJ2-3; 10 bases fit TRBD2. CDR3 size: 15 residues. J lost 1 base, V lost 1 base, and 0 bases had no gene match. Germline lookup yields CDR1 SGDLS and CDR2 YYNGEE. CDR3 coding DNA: TGTGCCAGCAGCGTAAGCGGGGGGGGCACAGATACGCAGTATTTT. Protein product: CASSVSGGGTDTQYF.

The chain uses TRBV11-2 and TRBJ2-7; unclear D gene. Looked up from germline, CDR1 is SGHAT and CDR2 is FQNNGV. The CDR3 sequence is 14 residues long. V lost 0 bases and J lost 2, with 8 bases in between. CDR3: CASSLDRATYEQYF. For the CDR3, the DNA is TGTGCCAGCAGCTTAGATAGAGCCACCTACGAGCAGTACTTC. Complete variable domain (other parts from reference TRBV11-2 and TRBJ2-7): EAGVAQSPRYKIIEKRQSVAFWCNPISGHATLYWYQQILGQGPKLLIQFQNNGVVDDSQLPKDRFSAERLKGVDSTLKIQPAKLEDSAVYLCASSLDRATYEQYFGPGTRLTVT.

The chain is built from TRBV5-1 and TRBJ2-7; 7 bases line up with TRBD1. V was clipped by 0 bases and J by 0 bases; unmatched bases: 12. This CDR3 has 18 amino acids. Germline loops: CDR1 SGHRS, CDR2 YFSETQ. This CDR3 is CASSLASGTAFSSYEQYF. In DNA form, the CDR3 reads TGCGCCAGCAGCTTGGCTTCCGGGACAGCCTTCAGCTCCTACGAGCAGTACTTC.

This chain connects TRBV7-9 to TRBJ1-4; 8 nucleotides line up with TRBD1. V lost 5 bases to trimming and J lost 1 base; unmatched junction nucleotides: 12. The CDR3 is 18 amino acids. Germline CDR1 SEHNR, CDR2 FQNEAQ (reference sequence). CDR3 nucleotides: TGTGCCAGCAGCCGAGGACAGGGAACCCTAGGAACTAATGAAAAACTGTTTTTT. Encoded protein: CASSRGQGTLGTNEKLFF.

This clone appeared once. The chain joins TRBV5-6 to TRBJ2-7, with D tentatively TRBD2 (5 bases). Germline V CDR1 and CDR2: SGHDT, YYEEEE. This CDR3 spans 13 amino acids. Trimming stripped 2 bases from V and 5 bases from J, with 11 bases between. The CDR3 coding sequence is TGTGCCAGCAGCTTCCGGCGGGCCCACGAGCAGTACTTC. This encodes CASSFRRAHEQYF.

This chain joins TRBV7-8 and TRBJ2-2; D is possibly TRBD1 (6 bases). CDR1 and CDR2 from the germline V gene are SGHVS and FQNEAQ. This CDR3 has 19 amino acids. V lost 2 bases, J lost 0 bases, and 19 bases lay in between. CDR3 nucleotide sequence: TGTGCCAGCAGCTTAAAAGCTTTTCGCCGGACAGCGAACACCGGGGAGCTGTTTTTT. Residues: CASSLKAFRRTANTGELFF.

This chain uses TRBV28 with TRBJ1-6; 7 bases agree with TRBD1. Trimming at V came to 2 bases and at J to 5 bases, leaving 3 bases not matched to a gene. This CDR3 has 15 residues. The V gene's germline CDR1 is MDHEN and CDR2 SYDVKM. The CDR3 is CASSLIDRDNSPLHF. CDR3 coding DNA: TGTGCCAGCAGTTTAATAGACAGGGATAATTCACCCCTCCACTTT.

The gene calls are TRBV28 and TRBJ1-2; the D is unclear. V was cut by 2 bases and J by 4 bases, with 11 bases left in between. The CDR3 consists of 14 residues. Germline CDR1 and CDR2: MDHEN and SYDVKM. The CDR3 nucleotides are TGTGCCAGCAGTTTACGAGGGCTCGCCTATGGCTACACCTTC. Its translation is CASSLRGLAYGYTF.

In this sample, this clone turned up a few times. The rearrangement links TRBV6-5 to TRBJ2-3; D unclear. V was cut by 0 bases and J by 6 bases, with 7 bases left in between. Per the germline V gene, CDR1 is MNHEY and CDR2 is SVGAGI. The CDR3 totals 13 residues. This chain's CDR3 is CASSYSNWDTQYF. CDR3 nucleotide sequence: TGTGCCAGCAGTTACTCGAACTGGGATACGCAGTATTTT.

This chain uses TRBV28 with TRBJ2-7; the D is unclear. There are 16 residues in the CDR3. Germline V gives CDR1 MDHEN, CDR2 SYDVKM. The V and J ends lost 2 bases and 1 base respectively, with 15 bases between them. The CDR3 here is CASSLPLTAPSYEQYF. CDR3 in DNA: TGTGCCAGCAGTTTACCCCTAACAGCACCGTCCTACGAGCAGTACTTC.

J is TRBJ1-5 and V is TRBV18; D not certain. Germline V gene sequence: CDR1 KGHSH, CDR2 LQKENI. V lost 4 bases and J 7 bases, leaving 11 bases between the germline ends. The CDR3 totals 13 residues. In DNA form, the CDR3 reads TGTGCCAGCTCACGGGCCGAAGAACAGCCCCAGCATTTT. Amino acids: CASSRAEEQPQHF. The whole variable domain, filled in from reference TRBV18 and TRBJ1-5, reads NAGVMQNPRHLVRRRGQEARLRCSPMKGHSHVYWYRQLPEEGLKFMVYLQKENIIDESGMPKERFSAEFPKEGPSILRIQQVVRGDSAAYFCASSRAEEQPQHFGDGTRLSIL.

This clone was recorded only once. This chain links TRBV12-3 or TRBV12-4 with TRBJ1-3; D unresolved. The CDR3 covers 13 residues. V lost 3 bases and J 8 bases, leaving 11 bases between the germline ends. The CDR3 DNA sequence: TGTGCCAGCAGTTTGGGTCGAGAGGACACCATATATTTT. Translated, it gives CASSLGREDTIYF.

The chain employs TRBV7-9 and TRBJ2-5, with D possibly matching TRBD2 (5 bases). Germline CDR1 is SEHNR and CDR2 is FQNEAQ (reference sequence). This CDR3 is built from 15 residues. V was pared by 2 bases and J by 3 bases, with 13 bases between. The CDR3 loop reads CASSLKSSGEETQYF. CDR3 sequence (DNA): TGTGCCAGCAGCTTAAAATCATCCGGGGAAGAGACCCAGTACTTC.

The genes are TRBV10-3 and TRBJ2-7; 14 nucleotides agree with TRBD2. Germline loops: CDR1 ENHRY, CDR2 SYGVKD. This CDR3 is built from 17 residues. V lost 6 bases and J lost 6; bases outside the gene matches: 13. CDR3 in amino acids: CAIRGLAGGPDGGEQYF. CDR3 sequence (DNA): TGTGCCATCAGAGGACTAGCGGGGGGCCCCGACGGGGGCGAGCAGTACTTC.

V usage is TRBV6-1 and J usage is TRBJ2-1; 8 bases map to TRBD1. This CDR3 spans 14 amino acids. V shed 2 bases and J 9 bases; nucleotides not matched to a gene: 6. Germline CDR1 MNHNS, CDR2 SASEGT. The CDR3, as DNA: TGTGCCAGCAGTGAAAGGCAGGGGGCGGGTGAGCAGTTCTTC. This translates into CASSERQGAGEQFF.

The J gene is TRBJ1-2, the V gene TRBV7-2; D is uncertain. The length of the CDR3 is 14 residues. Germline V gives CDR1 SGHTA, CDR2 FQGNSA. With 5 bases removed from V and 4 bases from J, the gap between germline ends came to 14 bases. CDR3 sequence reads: CASSPNRDIYGYTF. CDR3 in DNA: TGTGCCAGCAGCCCTAACCGAGACATCTATGGCTACACCTTC.

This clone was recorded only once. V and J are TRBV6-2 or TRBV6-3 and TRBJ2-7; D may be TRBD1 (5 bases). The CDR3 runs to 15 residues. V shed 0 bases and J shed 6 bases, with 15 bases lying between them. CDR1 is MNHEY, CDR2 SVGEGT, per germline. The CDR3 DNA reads TGTGCCAGCAGTTACTCGACCGACAGAGTTGCCGAGCAGTACTTC. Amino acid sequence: CASSYSTDRVAEQYF.

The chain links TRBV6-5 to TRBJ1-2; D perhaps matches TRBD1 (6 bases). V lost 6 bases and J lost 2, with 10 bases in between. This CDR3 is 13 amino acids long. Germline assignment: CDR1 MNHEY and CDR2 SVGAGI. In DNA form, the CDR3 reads TGTGCCAGCAGCCGACAGGTCAACTATGGCTACACCTTC. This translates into CASSRQVNYGYTF.

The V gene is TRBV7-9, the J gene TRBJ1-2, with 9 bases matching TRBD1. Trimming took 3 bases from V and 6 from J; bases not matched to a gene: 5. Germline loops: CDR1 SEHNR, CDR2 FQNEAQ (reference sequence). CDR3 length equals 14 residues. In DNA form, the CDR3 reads TGTGCCAGCAGCTTCAAAGGACAGGGGAATGGCTACACCTTC. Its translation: CASSFKGQGNGYTF.

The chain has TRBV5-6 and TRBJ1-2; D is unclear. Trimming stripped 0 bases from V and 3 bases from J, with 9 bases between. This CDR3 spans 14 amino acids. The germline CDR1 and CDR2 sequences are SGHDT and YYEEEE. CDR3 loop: CASSLGREYYGYTF. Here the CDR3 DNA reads TGTGCCAGCAGCTTGGGGAGGGAATACTATGGCTACACCTTC.

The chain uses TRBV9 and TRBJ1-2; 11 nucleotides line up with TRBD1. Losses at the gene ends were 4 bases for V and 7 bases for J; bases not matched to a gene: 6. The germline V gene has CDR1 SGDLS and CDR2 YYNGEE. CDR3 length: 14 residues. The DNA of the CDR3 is TGTGCCAGCAGCTCTAGGACAGGGGGCGTTGGCTACACCTTC. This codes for CASSSRTGGVGYTF. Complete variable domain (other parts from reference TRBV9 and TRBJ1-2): DSGVTQTPKHLITATGQRVTLRCSPRSGDLSVYWYQQSLDQGLQFLIQYYNGEERAKGNILERFSAQQFPDLHSELNLSSLELGDSALYFCASSSRTGGVGYTFGSGTRLTVV.

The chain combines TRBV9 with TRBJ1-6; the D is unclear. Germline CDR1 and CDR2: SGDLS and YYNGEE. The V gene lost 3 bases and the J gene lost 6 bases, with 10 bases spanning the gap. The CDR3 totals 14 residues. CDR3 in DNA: TGTGCCAGCAGCGAGACATTAGGTAATTCACCCCTCCACTTT. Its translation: CASSETLGNSPLHF.

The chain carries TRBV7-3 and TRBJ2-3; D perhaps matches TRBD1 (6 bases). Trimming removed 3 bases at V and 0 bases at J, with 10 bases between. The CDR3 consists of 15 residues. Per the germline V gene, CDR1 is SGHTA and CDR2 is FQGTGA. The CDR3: CASSLDSPSTDTQYF. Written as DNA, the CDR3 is TGTGCCAGCAGCTTGGACAGCCCTAGCACAGATACGCAGTATTTT. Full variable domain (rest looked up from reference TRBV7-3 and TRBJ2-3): GAGVSQTPSNKVTEKGKYVELRCDPISGHTALYWYRQSLGQGPEFLIYFQGTGAADDSGLPNDRFFAVRPEGSVSTLKIQRTERGDSAVYLCASSLDSPSTDTQYFGPGTRLTVL.

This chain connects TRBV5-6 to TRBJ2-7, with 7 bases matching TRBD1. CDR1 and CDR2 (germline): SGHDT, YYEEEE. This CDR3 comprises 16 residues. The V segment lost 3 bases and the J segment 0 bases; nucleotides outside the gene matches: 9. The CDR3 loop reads CASSSRFGTASYEQYF. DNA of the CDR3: TGTGCCAGCAGCTCCCGGTTCGGGACAGCCTCCTACGAGCAGTACTTC.

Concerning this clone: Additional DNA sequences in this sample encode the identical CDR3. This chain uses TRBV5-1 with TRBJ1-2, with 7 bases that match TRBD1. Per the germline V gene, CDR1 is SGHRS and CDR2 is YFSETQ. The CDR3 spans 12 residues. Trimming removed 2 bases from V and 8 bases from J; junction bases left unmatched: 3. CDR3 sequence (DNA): TGCGCCAGCAGCTTAACAGGGGAAGGCTACACCTTC. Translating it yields CASSLTGEGYTF.